This TCR beta chain was recorded in a study of identical twins. Findings and caveats of the study: There were fewer insertions in abundant cord blood beta clonotypes, but memory repertoires showed no such pattern.

This CDR3 contains 16 residues. The germline gives CDR1 SGHTA, CDR2 FQGTGA. Between the trimmed V and J ends, which lost 5 bases and 3 bases, there was a span of 18 bases. Remarks on this clonotype: Its antigen is still unknown.

TCRdb reanalysed the 5' RACE reads using MiXCR and keeps one entry per CDR3 protein. The repertoire holds roughly 480,000 distinct CDR3 sequences, with approximately 24% as singletons. This same sample was also part of a study on T cells expressing NK-cell markers.

The sequencing sample was made of CD4+ T cells sorted from blood. The clonotype comes from a young woman in good health. The chain recombines TRBV7-3 with TRBJ2-3; tentatively, D is TRBD1 or TRBD2 (6 bases each). The CDR3 reads CASSPGQGRRTDTQYF. Written as DNA, the CDR3 is TGTGCCAGCAGCCCCGGCCAGGGGAGGAGGACAGATACGCAGTATTTT. Full variable domain (rest looked up from reference TRBV7-3 and TRBJ2-3): GAGVSQTPSNKVTEKGKYVELRCDPISGHTALYWYRQSLGQGPEFLIYFQGTGAADDSGLPNDRFFAVRPEGSVSTLKIQRTERGDSAVYLCASSPGQGRRTDTQYFGPGTRLTVL.